The present entry profiles one T cell receptor (beta chain) with its context. What it binds is not known. Built from TCR beta cDNA, the libraries had unique molecular identifiers in them. TCRdb re-analysed the PCR reads in MiXCR, keeping a single row per CDR3 protein. Of hundreds of thousands of distinct CDR3 sequences in the sample, roughly 29% are singletons; the top ten hold more than 0.55%. This entry is derived from a study of post-analysis software for immune sequencing data. The CDR3 sequence is 12 residues long. CDR1 is MNHEY, CDR2 SVGEGT, per germline. Trimming left V 4 bases short and J 5 bases short, with 7 bases between. Study results and limitations: TRBV5-6, TRBV5-1 and TRBV20-1 were among about 5 TRBV segments more frequent in patients than controls. Multiple sclerosis patients showed significantly lower normalized Chao1 diversity than controls did.

The chain recombines TRBV6-2 or TRBV6-3 with TRBJ2-3; no reliable D call. This receptor was taken from a girl between 5 and 17 years old with multiple sclerosis. Sequencing used blood. This CDR3 reads CASSLVQDTQYF. The CDR3 DNA is TGTGCCAGCAGTTTGGTCCAAGATACGCAGTATTTT.